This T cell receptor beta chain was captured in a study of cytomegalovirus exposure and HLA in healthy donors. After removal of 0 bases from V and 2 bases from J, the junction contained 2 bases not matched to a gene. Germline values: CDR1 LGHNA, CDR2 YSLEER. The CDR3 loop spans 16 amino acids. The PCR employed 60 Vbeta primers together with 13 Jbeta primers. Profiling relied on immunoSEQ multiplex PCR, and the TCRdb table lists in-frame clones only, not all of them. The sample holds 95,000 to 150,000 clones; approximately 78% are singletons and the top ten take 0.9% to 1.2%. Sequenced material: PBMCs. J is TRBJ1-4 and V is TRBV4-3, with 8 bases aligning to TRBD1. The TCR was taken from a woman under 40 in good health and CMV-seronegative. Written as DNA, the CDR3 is TGCGCCAGCAGCCAAGATCAGGGGGCGACTAATGAAAAACTGTTTTTT. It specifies CASSQDQGATNEKLFF.